A selection of T cell receptor beta chains follows, all from one sample in a study of beta chain features in type 1 diabetes. Repertoires were generated with immunoSEQ multiplex PCR, while TCRdb's copy carries only in-frame clones and drops some. The profile shows hundreds of thousands of clones, 11% of them singletons. The source material was naive CD4+ T cells from blood. The receptors come from a woman aged 25 to 39 in good health. CDR3s include the opening cysteine and the closing phenylalanine or tryptophan. A D gene is named only where the DNA matches it firmly. Rows may omit the clone size; those that give it use once, few, many or a size class.

D,size,J,V,DNA,CDR3
TRBD1,-,TRBJ1-3,TRBV30,TGTGCCTGGAGTGAGGGACAGGGGATGGCCCGTTCTGGAAACACCATATATTTT,CAWSEGQGMARSGNTIYF
TRBD2,-,TRBJ2-6,TRBV5-4,TGTGCCAGCAGCTTGGATGCTGGTAGCGGGAGCTCTGGGGCCAACGTCCTGACTTTC,CASSLDAGSGSSGANVLTF
-,-,TRBJ1-5,TRBV18,TGTGCCAGCTCACCACTGGGGCAGGGGAATCAGCCCCAGCATTTT,CASSPLGQGNQPQHF
TRBD2,few,TRBJ2-1,TRBV5-4,TGTGCCAGCAGCCCTCGAGGGTCTAGCGGGGCCTACAATGAGCAGTTCTTC,CASSPRGSSGAYNEQFF
TRBD2,few,TRBJ2-1,TRBV5-1,TGCGCCAGCAGCTCAGGGACTAGCGGATACAATGAGCAGTTCTTC,CASSSGTSGYNEQFF
-,-,TRBJ1-4,TRBV2,TGTGCCAGCAGTGAGGGCCCATATGAAAAACTGTTTTTT,CASSEGPYEKLFF
TRBD1,-,TRBJ1-2,TRBV4-3,TGCGCCAGCTCGACAGGGGGGCCTAACTATGGCTACACCTTC,CASSTGGPNYGYTF
-,few,TRBJ2-1,TRBV19,TGTGCCAGTAGTGCCTTTAGCGGAGAGCAGTTCTTC,CASSAFSGEQFF
TRBD1,few,TRBJ1-1,TRBV5-6,TGTGCCAGCAGCTTGGTCACAGGGGGCAGACAGAACACTGAAGCTTTCTTT,CASSLVTGGRQNTEAFF
-,-,TRBJ2-7,TRBV2,TGTGCCAGCAGTGGGACTTATTCCTACGAGCAGTACTTC,CASSGTYSYEQYF
-,-,TRBJ2-5,TRBV18,TGTGCCAGCTGTCCGGGACAAGAGACCCAGTACTTC,CASCPGQETQYF
TRBD1,few,TRBJ2-7,TRBV4-2,TGTGCCAGCAGCCGATCAACCGGGACAGCCTACGAGCAGTACTTC,CASSRSTGTAYEQYF
-,-,TRBJ2-7,TRBV25-1,TGTGCCAGCAGTGGCGCGGACAGTCCGAGCTCCTACGAGCAGTACTTC,CASSGADSPSSYEQYF
-,few,TRBJ2-2,TRBV6-1,TGTGCCAGCAGTGAAGTTACAGGACGCCACACCGGGGAGCTGTTTTTT,CASSEVTGRHTGELFF
-,-,TRBJ2-2,TRBV18,TGTGCCAGCTCACGAACAGGGCCCACCGGGGAGCTGTTTTTT,CASSRTGPTGELFF
TRBD2,-,TRBJ2-1,TRBV6-5,TGTGCCAGCAGTCAAGGGACTAGCGGGAGCAATGAGCAGTTCTTC,CASSQGTSGSNEQFF
TRBD2,few,TRBJ2-5,TRBV4-2,TGTGCCAGCAGCCAAACCCCCTCCCTAGCGGGAAAAGAGACCCAGTACTTC,CASSQTPSLAGKETQYF
-,few,TRBJ2-7,TRBV6-5,TGTGCCATCAGTGAGGTACAGGGAATACACGAGCAGTACTTC,CAISEVQGIHEQYF
-,-,TRBJ2-5,TRBV7-9,TGTGCCAGCAGCTTAGCCTCTAGGCAAGAGACCCAGTACTTC,CASSLASRQETQYF
-,few,TRBJ2-7,TRBV7-2,TGTGCCAGCAGCTTAGCGGGAGAGTACGAGCAGTACTTC,CASSLAGEYEQYF
TRBD1,few,TRBJ1-5,TRBV19,TGTGCCAGTAGTATTGAGGGGGCCAAAAATCAGCCCCAGCATTTT,CASSIEGAKNQPQHF
TRBD2,few,TRBJ2-1,TRBV5-1,TGCGCCAGCAGCCCCCGGTTTAGCGGGATAAGGAATGAGCAGTTCTTC,CASSPRFSGIRNEQFF
TRBD2,few,TRBJ2-3,TRBV7-2,TGTGCCAGCAGCCCTCAGGGACTAGGCTCAGATACGCAGTATTTT,CASSPQGLGSDTQYF
TRBD2,-,TRBJ2-3,TRBV7-2,TGTGCCAGCAGCCTCGGGACTAGCGGGGACACAGATACGCAGTATTTT,CASSLGTSGDTDTQYF
-,few,TRBJ2-7,TRBV18,TGTGCCAGCTCACCGCAGGGGGGTTACTACGAGCAGTACTTC,CASSPQGGYYEQYF
-,-,TRBJ2-2,TRBV15,TGTGCCACCAGCAGAGCCTTTGCAGGCCACACCGGGGAGCTGTTTTTT,CATSRAFAGHTGELFF
-,few,TRBJ2-7,TRBV4-3,TGCGCCAGCAGCCAAGGGAGGGCAGGGGGGCCCTACGAGCAGTACTTC,CASSQGRAGGPYEQYF
-,few,TRBJ2-2,TRBV19,TGTGCCAGTAGTTTCCTATCTGCGAACACCGGGGAGCTGTTTTTT,CASSFLSANTGELFF
-,few,TRBJ2-7,TRBV30,TGTGCCTGGAGTGGCGGAGGCGAGCAGTACTTC,CAWSGGGEQYF
TRBD2,-,TRBJ2-1,TRBV29-1,TGCAGCGTTGAAGTTATAACTAGCGGTCCGGATGAGCAGTTCTTC,CSVEVITSGPDEQFF
-,-,TRBJ2-5,TRBV5-1,TGCGCCAGCAGTCTTTTGTACCAAGAGACCCAGTACTTC,CASSLLYQETQYF
-,-,TRBJ2-7,TRBV28,TGTGCCAGCAGCTCCGGGACATCAAGCTCCTACGAGCAGTACTTC,CASSSGTSSSYEQYF
-,few,TRBJ2-1,TRBV27,TGTGCCAGCAGTTTCCTCCCGGTGGGGAGGATCTACAATGAGCAGTTCTTC,CASSFLPVGRIYNEQFF
TRBD2,-,TRBJ2-1,TRBV15,TGTGCCACCAGCCCGGGACTAGCAAGGAATGAGCAGTTCTTC,CATSPGLARNEQFF
TRBD1,-,TRBJ1-5,TRBV6-1,TGTGCCATCACCCAGGGGGCTGGGGGCAATCAGCCCCAGCATTTT,CAITQGAGGNQPQHF
TRBD1,-,TRBJ2-1,TRBV5-8,TGTGCCAGCAGCTCGGGACAGGTGAAGAGGAATGAGCAGTTCTTC,CASSSGQVKRNEQFF
-,-,TRBJ1-5,TRBV9,TGTGCCAGCAGCGTGGAGGACGGGAGCAATCAGCCCCAGCATTTT,CASSVEDGSNQPQHF
TRBD1,-,TRBJ2-3,TRBV5-1,TGCGCCAGCAGCCCAGGGACAGGGAGGACAGATACGCAGTATTTT,CASSPGTGRTDTQYF
-,-,TRBJ2-7,TRBV28,TGTGCCAGCACCTCCGGAAGGAGACCAGAGCGCGAGCAGTACTTC,CASTSGRRPEREQYF
-,few,TRBJ1-5,TRBV27,TGTGCCAGCAGTTTATATGGGGGGAATCAGCCCCAGCATTTT,CASSLYGGNQPQHF
TRBD1,few,TRBJ2-7,TRBV15,TGTGCCACCAGCACCCGGGACAGGGTCTACGAGCAGTACTTC,CATSTRDRVYEQYF
TRBD2,few,TRBJ2-7,TRBV5-4,TGTGCCACAGGACTAGCGGGAGTATTCTACGAGCAGTACTTC,CATGLAGVFYEQYF
-,-,TRBJ2-7,TRBV19,TGTGCCAGTGGAAGGACAGCCAACGCCTACGAGCAGTACTTC,CASGRTANAYEQYF
-,few,TRBJ1-1,TRBV18,TGTGCCAGCTCACCCTTACAGGGAGGGTCGAACACTGAAGCTTTCTTT,CASSPLQGGSNTEAFF
-,-,TRBJ2-7,TRBV28,TGTGCCAGCAGTTTAGACGGGAGTTACGAGCAGTACTTC,CASSLDGSYEQYF
TRBD1,few,TRBJ2-5,TRBV11-1,TGTGCCAGCAGCCCAGGGACAGGGGGCCAGGAGACCCAGTACTTC,CASSPGTGGQETQYF
-,-,TRBJ2-3,TRBV30,TGTGCCTGGAGTGTACAGGGCACGGCAAATGCGCAGTATTTT,CAWSVQGTANAQYF